Listed below are T cell receptor beta chains from one sample, sequenced in a study of blood T cell repertoires in COVID-19. Clones were read by immunoSEQ multiplex PCR, and TCRdb kept only the in-frame ones, dropping some. The sample carries 120,000 to 150,000 clones, 85% recorded once. Specimen: peripheral blood. These receptors were taken from a woman aged 40 to 50 with active or convalescent COVID-19. CDR3s include the opening cysteine and the closing phenylalanine or tryptophan.

j_call	v_call	cdr3_aa
TRBJ2-7	TRBV28	CASSFSDREGEQYF
TRBJ2-7	TRBV6-5	CASNPGRGPYYEQYF
TRBJ2-1	TRBV24-1	CATSDLPGLAGGGNEQFF
TRBJ1-1	TRBV18	CASSPRIRNTEAFF
TRBJ1-2	TRBV5-4	CASSSDTYGYTF
TRBJ1-2	TRBV29-1	CSVEKEWGYTF
TRBJ2-1	TRBV10-3	CAISGALAGGQPGGKEQFF
TRBJ1-1	TRBV10-3	CAIGGAANTEAFF
TRBJ1-6	TRBV28	CASSSTGVSSSPLHF
TRBJ1-4	TRBV7-8	CASSPGGGVRNEKLFF
TRBJ2-7	TRBV28	CASSSSGYRASSYEQYF
TRBJ1-1	TRBV6-5	CASITGGGTEAFF
TRBJ2-7	TRBV18	CASSPRGQGAGEQYF
TRBJ2-7	TRBV28	CASSSGTGNTYEQYF
TRBJ2-2	TRBV11-2	CASSPSGGADTGELFF
TRBJ2-1	TRBV7-7	CASSLGTSAYNEQFF
TRBJ1-1	TRBV6-5	CASSSGTGTEAFF
TRBJ1-2	TRBV3-1/TRBV3-2	CASSQDGTGDYGYTF
TRBJ1-2	TRBV28	CASSRNYGYTF
TRBJ2-3	TRBV7-9	CASSLGTSGDTQYF
TRBJ1-5	TRBV5-5	CASSLAPLGTDNQPQHF
TRBJ2-2	TRBV7-9	CATQTGLAGGWDTGELFF
TRBJ1-2	TRBV30	CAWSFGSYYGYTF
TRBJ1-3	TRBV19	CASTPQRNTIYF